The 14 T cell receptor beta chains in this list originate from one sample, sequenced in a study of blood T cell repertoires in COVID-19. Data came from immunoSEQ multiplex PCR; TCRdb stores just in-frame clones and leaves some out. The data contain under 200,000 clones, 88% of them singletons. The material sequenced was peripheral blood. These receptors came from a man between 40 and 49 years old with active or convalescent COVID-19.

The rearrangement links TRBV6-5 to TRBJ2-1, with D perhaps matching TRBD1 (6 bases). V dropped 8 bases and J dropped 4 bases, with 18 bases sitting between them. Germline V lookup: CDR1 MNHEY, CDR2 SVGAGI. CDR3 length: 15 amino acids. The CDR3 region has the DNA TGTGCCAGCGCCGGGACACGGGCCGATTACAATGAGCAGTTCTTC. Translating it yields CASAGTRADYNEQFF.

The CDR3 region is CASSRGQESGYTF. In nucleotides, the CDR3 is TGTGCCAGCAGCAGGGGACAGGAGAGTGGCTACACCTTC. This rearrangement joins TRBV12-3 or TRBV12-4 to TRBJ1-2; 8 nucleotides match TRBD1. The CDR3 runs 13 residues. Unmatched junction bases numbered 7, after V lost 6 bases and J lost 7 bases.

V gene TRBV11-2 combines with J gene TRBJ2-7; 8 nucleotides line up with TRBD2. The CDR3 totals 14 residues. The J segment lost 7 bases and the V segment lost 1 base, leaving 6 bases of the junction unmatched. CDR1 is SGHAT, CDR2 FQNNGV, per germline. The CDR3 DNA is TGTGCCAGCAGCTTAGGTCTAGCGGGCGGGGAGCAGTACTTC. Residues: CASSLGLAGGEQYF.

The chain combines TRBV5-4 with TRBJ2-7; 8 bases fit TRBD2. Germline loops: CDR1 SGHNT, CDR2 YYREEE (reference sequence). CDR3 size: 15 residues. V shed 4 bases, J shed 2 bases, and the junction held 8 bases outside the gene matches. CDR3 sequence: CASSPSGGRAYEQYF. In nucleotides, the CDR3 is TGTGCCAGCAGCCCTTCGGGAGGGAGAGCCTACGAGCAGTACTTC.

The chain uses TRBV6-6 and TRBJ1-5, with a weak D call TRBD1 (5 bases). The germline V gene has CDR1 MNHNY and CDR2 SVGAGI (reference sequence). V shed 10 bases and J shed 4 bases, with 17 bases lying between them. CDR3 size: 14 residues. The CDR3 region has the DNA TGTGCCACAGCCGGGAGTGGGGCAAATCAGCCCCAGCATTTT. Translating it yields CATAGSGANQPQHF.

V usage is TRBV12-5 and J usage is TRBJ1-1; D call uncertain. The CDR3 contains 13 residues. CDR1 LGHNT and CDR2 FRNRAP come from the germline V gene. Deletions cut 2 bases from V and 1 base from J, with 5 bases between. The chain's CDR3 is CASGLQENTEAFF. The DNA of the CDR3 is TGTGCTAGTGGTTTGCAGGAGAACACTGAAGCTTTCTTT. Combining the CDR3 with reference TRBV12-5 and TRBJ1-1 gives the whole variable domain DARVTQTPRHKVTEMGQEVTMRCQPILGHNTVFWYRQTMMQGLELLAYFRNRAPLDDSGMPKDRFSAEMPDATLATLKIQPSEPRDSAVYFCASGLQENTEAFFGQGTRLTVV.

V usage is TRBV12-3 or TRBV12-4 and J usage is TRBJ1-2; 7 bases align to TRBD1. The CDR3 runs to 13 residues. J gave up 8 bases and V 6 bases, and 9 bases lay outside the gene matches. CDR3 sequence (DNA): TGTGCCAGCAGCCTACAGGGGCAGATAGGCTACACCTTC. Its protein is CASSLQGQIGYTF.

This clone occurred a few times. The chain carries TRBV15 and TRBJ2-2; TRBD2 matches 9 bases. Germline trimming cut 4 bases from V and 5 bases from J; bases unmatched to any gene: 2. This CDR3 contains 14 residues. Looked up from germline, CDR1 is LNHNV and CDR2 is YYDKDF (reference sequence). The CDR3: CATSKLAGTGELFF. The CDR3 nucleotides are TGTGCCACCAGCAAACTAGCGGGTACCGGGGAGCTGTTTTTT.

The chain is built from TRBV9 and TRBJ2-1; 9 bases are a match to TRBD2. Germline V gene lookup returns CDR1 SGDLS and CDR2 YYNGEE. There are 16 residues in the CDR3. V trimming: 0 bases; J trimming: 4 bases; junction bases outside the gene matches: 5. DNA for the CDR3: TGTGCCAGCAGCGTAGGTAGCGGGGGACTTTACAATGAGCAGTTCTTC. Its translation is CASSVGSGGLYNEQFF.

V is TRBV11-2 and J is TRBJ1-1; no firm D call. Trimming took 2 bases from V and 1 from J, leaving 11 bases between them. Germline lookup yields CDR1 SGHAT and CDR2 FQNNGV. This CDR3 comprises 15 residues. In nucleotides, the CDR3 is TGTGCCAGCAGCTTATTGTTTGCGGGGAACACTGAAGCTTTCTTT. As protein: CASSLLFAGNTEAFF.

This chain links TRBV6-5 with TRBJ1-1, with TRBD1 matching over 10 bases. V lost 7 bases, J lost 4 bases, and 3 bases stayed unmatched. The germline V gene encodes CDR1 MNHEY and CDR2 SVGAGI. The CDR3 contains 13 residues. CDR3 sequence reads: CASTGTGATEAFF. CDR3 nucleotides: TGTGCCAGCACCGGGACAGGGGCCACTGAAGCTTTCTTT.

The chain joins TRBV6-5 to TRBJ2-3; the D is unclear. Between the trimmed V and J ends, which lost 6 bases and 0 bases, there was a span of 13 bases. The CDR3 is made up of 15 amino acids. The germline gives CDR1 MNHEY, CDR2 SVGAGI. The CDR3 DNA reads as TGTGCCAGCAGCAAACTTATATCTAGCACAGATACGCAGTATTTT. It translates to CASSKLISSTDTQYF.

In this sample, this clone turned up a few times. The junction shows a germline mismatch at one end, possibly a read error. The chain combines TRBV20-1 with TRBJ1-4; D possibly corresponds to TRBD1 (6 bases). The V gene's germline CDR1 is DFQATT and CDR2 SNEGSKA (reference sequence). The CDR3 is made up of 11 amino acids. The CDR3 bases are TGCAGTGCTTGGACAGATGAGAAACTGTTTTTT. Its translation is CSAWTDEKLFF.

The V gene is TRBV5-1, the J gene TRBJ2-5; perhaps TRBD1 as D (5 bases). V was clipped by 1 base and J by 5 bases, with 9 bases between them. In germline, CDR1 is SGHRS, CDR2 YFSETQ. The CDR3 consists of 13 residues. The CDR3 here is CASSLRGQETQYF. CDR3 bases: TGCGCCAGCAGCTTGAGGGGCCAGGAGACCCAGTACTTC. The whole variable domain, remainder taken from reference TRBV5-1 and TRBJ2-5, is KAGVTQTPRYLIKTRGQQVTLSCSPISGHRSVSWYQQTPGQGLQFLFEYFSETQRNKGNFPGRFSGRQFSNSRSEMNVSTLELGDSALYLCASSLRGQETQYFGPGTRLLVL.